This T cell receptor (beta chain) was sequenced in a study of blood T cell repertoires in COVID-19. As for the study in general: The cDNA or gDNA used as material had been derived from T cells, B-cell-depleted T cells, or PBMCs.

V was shortened by 5 bases and J by 3 bases, with 8 bases between the two germline ends. The length of the CDR3 is 13 residues. Germline CDR1 is SGHAT and CDR2 is FQNNGV. Assay used: immunoSEQ multiplex PCR; TCRdb lists only in-frame clones, some missing. The data contain about 140,000 clones, around 79% of them singletons. Allocation to cohorts depended on clinical history reported by the participants. The chain uses TRBV11-2 and TRBJ1-5; a weak D match, TRBD1 (5 bases). The sample taken for sequencing was PBMCs or T cells enriched from blood (not recorded which). This receptor was taken from a woman between 50 and 59 years old who had recovered from COVID-19. The CDR3 coding sequence is TGTGCCAGCAGCCCAGGGAACAATCAGCCCCAGCATTTT. Residues: CASSPGNNQPQHF.